This T cell receptor beta chain comes out of a study of T cell responses to AZD1222 COVID-19 vaccine. Broader study findings: The peak T cell response came first, and repertoires were sampled only after it.

This clone was counted once. Its specificity is not known. V lost 4 bases and J lost 1, with 8 bases in between. The CDR3 is 13 residues long. Germline CDR1 and CDR2: SGHDT and YYEEEE. Only in-frame clones appear in the TCRdb table, and some are missing; sequencing was by immunoSEQ multiplex PCR. Here the sample spans about 140,000 clones, around 90% being singletons. The specimen comprised peripheral blood, sampled on day 0 of AZD1222 vaccination. This chain links TRBV5-6 with TRBJ1-1; D perhaps matches TRBD1 (6 bases). The clonotype comes from an adult in good health. The CDR3 protein is CASSDRRNTEAFF. CDR3 in DNA: TGTGCCAGCAGCGACAGGAGGAACACTGAAGCTTTCTTT.